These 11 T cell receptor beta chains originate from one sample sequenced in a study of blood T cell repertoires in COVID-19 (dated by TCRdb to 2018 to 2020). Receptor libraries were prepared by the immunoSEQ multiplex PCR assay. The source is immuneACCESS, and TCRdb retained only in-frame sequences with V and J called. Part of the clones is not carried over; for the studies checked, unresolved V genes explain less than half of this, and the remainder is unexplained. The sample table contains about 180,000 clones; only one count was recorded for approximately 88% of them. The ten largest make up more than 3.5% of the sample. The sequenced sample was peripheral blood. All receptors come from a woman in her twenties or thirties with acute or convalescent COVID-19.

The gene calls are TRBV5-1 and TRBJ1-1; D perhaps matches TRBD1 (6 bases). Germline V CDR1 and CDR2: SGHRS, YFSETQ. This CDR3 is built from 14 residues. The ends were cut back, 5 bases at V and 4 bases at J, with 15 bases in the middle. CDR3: CASRITGTSTEAFF. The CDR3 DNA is TGCGCCAGCAGGATCACAGGGACGAGCACTGAAGCTTTCTTT.

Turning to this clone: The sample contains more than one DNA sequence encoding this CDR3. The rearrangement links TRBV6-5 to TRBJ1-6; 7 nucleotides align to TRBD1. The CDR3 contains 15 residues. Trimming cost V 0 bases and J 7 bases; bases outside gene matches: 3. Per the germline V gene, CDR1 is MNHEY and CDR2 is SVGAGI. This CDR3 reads CASSYSRQGNSPLHF. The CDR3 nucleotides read TGTGCCAGCAGTTACTCGAGACAGGGAAATTCACCCCTCCACTTT.

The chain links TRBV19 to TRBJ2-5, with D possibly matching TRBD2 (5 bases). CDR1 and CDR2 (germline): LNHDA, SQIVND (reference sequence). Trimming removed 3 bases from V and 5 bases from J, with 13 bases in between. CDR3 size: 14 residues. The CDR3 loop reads CASSIGGSAETQYF. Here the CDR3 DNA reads TGTGCCAGTAGTATCGGCGGGTCTGCGGAGACCCAGTACTTC.

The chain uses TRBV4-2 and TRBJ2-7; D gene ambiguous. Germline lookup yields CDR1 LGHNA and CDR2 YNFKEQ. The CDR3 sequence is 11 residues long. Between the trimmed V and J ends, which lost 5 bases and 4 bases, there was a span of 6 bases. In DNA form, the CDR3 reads TGTGCCAGCAGCTCAACTTACGAGCAGTACTTC. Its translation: CASSSTYEQYF.

The CDR3 region is CSVEGLAGAPQQHYNEQFF. CDR3 bases: TGCAGCGTTGAAGGGCTAGCGGGAGCCCCACAACAACACTACAATGAGCAGTTCTTC. V usage is TRBV29-1 and J usage is TRBJ2-1, with 10 bases lining up with TRBD2. The CDR3 has 19 amino acids. Germline CDR1 is SQVTM and CDR2 is ANQGSEA. Losses at the gene ends were 1 base for V and 3 bases for J; bases not matched to a gene: 15.

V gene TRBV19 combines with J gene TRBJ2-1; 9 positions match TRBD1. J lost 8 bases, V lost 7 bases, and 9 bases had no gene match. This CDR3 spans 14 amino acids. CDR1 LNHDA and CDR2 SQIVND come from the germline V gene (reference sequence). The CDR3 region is CASIGTGYNDEQFF. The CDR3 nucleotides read TGTGCCAGTATAGGGACAGGGTATAACGATGAGCAGTTCTTC.

Here the CDR3 DNA reads TGTGCCAGCAGCCAAGAAGTTGTACTCTACAGGGTTGAGCAGTTCTTC. This sequence encodes CASSQEVVLYRVEQFF. The V gene is TRBV3-1 (or the pseudogene TRBV3-2), the J gene TRBJ2-1; possible D gene TRBD1, 6 bases. Trimming removed 0 bases at V and 9 bases at J, with 18 bases between. CDR1 and CDR2 (germline): LGHDT, YNNKEL (reference sequence). This CDR3 spans 16 amino acids.

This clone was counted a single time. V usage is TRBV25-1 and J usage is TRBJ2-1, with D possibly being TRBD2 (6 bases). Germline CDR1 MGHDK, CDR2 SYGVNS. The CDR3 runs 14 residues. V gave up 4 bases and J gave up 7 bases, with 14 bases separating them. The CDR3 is CASSGDWSVNEQFF. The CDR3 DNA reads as TGTGCCAGCAGTGGGGACTGGAGCGTTAATGAGCAGTTCTTC.

The CDR3 nucleotides are TGTGCCAGCAGCCCCCCAGACGGGAAAGAGACCCAGTACTTC. Encoded protein: CASSPPDGKETQYF. The chain uses TRBV11-1 and TRBJ2-5, with D possibly being TRBD2 (5 bases). V was clipped by 5 bases and J by 3 bases, with 13 bases between them. This CDR3 is built from 14 residues. CDR1 and CDR2 from the germline V gene are SGHAT and FQDESV (reference sequence). Combining the CDR3 with reference TRBV11-1 and TRBJ2-5 gives the whole variable domain EAEVAQSPRYKITEKSQAVAFWCDPISGHATLYWYRQILGQGPELLVQFQDESVVDDSQLPKDRFSAERLKGVDSTLKIQPAELGDSAMYLCASSPPDGKETQYFGPGTRLLVL.

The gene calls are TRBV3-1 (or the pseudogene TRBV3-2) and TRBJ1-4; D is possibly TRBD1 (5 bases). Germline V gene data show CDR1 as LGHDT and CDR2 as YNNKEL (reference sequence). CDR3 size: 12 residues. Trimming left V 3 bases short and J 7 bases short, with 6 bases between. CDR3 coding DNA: TGTGCCAGCAGCCAGGGGGGTGAAAAACTGTTTTTT. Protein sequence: CASSQGGEKLFF.

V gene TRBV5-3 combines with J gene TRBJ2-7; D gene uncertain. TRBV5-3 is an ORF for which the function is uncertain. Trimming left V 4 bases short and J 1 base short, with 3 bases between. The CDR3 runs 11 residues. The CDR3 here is CARSPSYEQYF. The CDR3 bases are TGTGCCAGAAGCCCTTCCTACGAGCAGTACTTC.